One and the same sample provided the 18 T cell receptor beta chains below, sequenced in a study of blood T cell repertoires in COVID-19. The data were produced by immunoSEQ multiplex PCR, yet TCRdb's version contains in-frame clones alone and is incomplete. This table has 200,000 to 250,000 clones, 86% appearing once. Sequencing was carried out using PBMCs or T cells enriched from blood (not recorded which). The source is a woman aged 40 to 50 with acute COVID-19.

The rearrangement uses TRBV27 and TRBJ1-4; D perhaps matches TRBD1 (5 bases). The CDR3 runs 15 residues. The ends were cut back, 3 bases at V and 2 bases at J, with 10 bases in the middle. From germline, CDR1 is MNHEY and CDR2 SMNVEV (reference sequence). This CDR3 reads CASSFGGATNEKLFF. CDR3 sequence (DNA): TGTGCCAGCAGTTTCGGGGGTGCGACTAATGAAAAACTGTTTTTT.

The chain joins TRBV28 to TRBJ1-1, with TRBD1 matching 9 bases. CDR1 is MDHEN, CDR2 SYDVKM, per germline. The CDR3 has 14 residues. V was pared by 5 bases and J by 3 bases, with 4 bases of the junction left unmatched. The CDR3 is CASSRQGVDTEAFF. The CDR3 DNA follows: TGTGCCAGCAGTCGACAGGGGGTGGACACTGAAGCTTTCTTT.

The chain recombines TRBV27 with TRBJ1-1; D gene ambiguous. This CDR3 has 11 amino acids. V shed 8 bases and J shed 1 base, with 5 bases lying between them. CDR1 MNHEY and CDR2 SMNVEV come from the germline V gene (reference sequence). Here the CDR3 reads CASAENTEAFF. The CDR3 DNA reads TGTGCCAGCGCGGAGAACACTGAAGCTTTCTTT.

The sample holds one count of this clone. This chain uses TRBV5-1 with TRBJ2-2, with 7 bases identical to TRBD1. The germline gives CDR1 SGHRS, CDR2 YFSETQ. The CDR3 runs 15 residues. J gave up 8 bases and V 2 bases, and 9 bases lay outside the gene matches. The CDR3 region has the DNA TGCGCCAGCAGCTTTGGACAGGCTTGGGTTGGGGAGCTGTTTTTT. This encodes CASSFGQAWVGELFF.

This chain links TRBV10-3 with TRBJ2-3, with TRBD1 identical over 7 bases. Germline assignment: CDR1 ENHRY and CDR2 SYGVKD. The CDR3 totals 13 residues. V lost 2 bases, J lost 4 bases, and 0 bases stayed unmatched. The CDR3 DNA reads as TGTGCCATCAGTGAGGACAGGGCAGATACGCAGTATTTT. The encoded protein is CAISEDRADTQYF.

The chain combines TRBV27 with TRBJ2-7; D possibly corresponds to TRBD1 (5 bases). The CDR3 is 13 amino acids. V was cut by 2 bases and J by 6 bases, with 11 bases left in between. Germline CDR1 is MNHEY and CDR2 is SMNVEV (reference sequence). Here the CDR3 DNA reads TGTGCCAGCAGTTTAACCAGGGTAGGCGAGCAGTACTTC. Protein product: CASSLTRVGEQYF.

The chain couples TRBV15 to TRBJ2-2; perhaps TRBD1 as D (6 bases). Germline lookup yields CDR1 LNHNV and CDR2 YYDKDF (reference sequence). CDR3 length: 16 amino acids. Trimming took off 6 bases at V and 7 bases at J, with 21 bases between the two ends. The CDR3 is CATSPTGVGAGGELFF. CDR3 sequence (DNA): TGTGCCACCAGTCCGACCGGCGTGGGGGCCGGCGGGGAGCTGTTTTTT.

This sequence joins TRBV27 and TRBJ1-6, with 9 bases fitting TRBD1. CDR3 size: 15 residues. The trim removed 3 bases at V and 9 bases at J, leaving 6 bases unmatched. CDR1 is MNHEY and CDR2 is SMNVEV in the germline V gene (reference sequence). The CDR3 region is CASSFETGGGSPLHF. CDR3 nucleotides: TGTGCCAGCAGTTTCGAGACAGGGGGAGGTTCACCCCTCCACTTT.

The chain combines TRBV7-2 with TRBJ2-5; D is uncertain. The CDR3 is made up of 14 amino acids. CDR1 is SGHTA and CDR2 is FQGNSA in the germline V gene. Trimming shortened V by 1 base and J by 3 bases, and 9 bases separated the two germline ends. The CDR3: CASSLGVFKETQYF. Here the CDR3 DNA reads TGTGCCAGCAGCTTAGGAGTCTTTAAAGAGACCCAGTACTTC.

The chain has TRBV19 and TRBJ1-2; the match to TRBD1 covers 9 bases. The CDR3 is 12 amino acids. The germline gives CDR1 LNHDA, CDR2 SQIVND (reference sequence). J was trimmed by 5 bases and V by 5 bases; bases with no gene match: 0. The CDR3 reads CASSGTGYGYTF. Here the CDR3 DNA reads TGTGCCAGTAGTGGGACAGGGTATGGCTACACCTTC.

The rearrangement links TRBV7-2 to TRBJ1-2, with TRBD1 matching over 10 bases. This CDR3 is 13 amino acids long. J gave up 8 bases and V 4 bases, and 4 bases lay outside the gene matches. In germline, CDR1 is SGHTA, CDR2 FQGNSA. The CDR3 is CASSWTGGEGYTF. The CDR3 bases are TGTGCCAGCAGCTGGACAGGGGGTGAGGGCTACACCTTC.

V and J are TRBV27 and TRBJ1-5; 7 nucleotides align to TRBD1. From germline, CDR1 is MNHEY and CDR2 SMNVEV (reference sequence). V shed 10 bases, J shed 5 bases, and the junction held 11 bases outside the gene matches. The CDR3 loop spans 14 amino acids. The CDR3 DNA reads TGTGCCAACCCCCGTACAGGGGACGATCAGCCCCAGCATTTT. Its protein product is CANPRTGDDQPQHF.

The count of this clone is one. The V gene is TRBV5-1, the J gene TRBJ2-6; 7 nucleotides align to TRBD1. The CDR3 sequence is 16 residues long. Germline CDR1 and CDR2: SGHRS and YFSETQ. V shed 4 bases and J 4 bases; nucleotides not matched to a gene: 8. In DNA, the CDR3 is TGCGCCAGCAGCCGCGTCGGGACAGCCGGGGCCAACGTCCTGACTTTC. Amino acids: CASSRVGTAGANVLTF.

V is TRBV7-8 and J is TRBJ1-1; TRBD1 might be the D (6 bases). The germline gives CDR1 SGHVS, CDR2 FQNEAQ. V lost 5 bases and J 6 bases, leaving 16 bases between the germline ends. This CDR3 region has 14 residues. The CDR3 DNA sequence: TGTGCCAGCAGCCCAAGACAGACAGGATCTGAAGCTTTCTTT. Its protein product is CASSPRQTGSEAFF.

The chain joins TRBV7-8 to TRBJ1-1; D unclear. The CDR3 has 15 residues. V was cut by 2 bases and J by 5 bases, with 15 bases left in between. Germline V gene sequence: CDR1 SGHVS, CDR2 FQNEAQ. In DNA, the CDR3 is TGTGCCAGCAGCTTACACGTGCGGGTATGGACTGAAGCTTTCTTT. Amino acids: CASSLHVRVWTEAFF.

The CDR3 here is CASSVGPQGVTNEKLFF. CDR3 DNA: TGTGCCAGCAGCGTAGGGCCGCAGGGGGTGACTAATGAAAAACTGTTTTTT. This sequence joins TRBV9 and TRBJ1-4, with TRBD1 matching over 7 bases. Germline values: CDR1 SGDLS, CDR2 YYNGEE. CDR3 length: 17 amino acids. The J segment lost 2 bases and the V segment lost 0 bases, leaving 7 bases of the junction unmatched.

The chain links TRBV2 to TRBJ1-4; tentatively, D is TRBD1 (5 bases). This CDR3 has 14 residues. Germline V gene data show CDR1 as SNHLY and CDR2 as FYNNEI. The V and J ends lost 5 bases and 2 bases respectively, with 9 bases between them. CDR3 protein: CASSIGGTNEKLFF. The CDR3 DNA reads TGTGCCAGCAGTATCGGGGGTACTAATGAAAAACTGTTTTTT.

The chain couples TRBV7-9 to TRBJ1-4; D remains unclear. V lost 1 base, J lost 3 bases, and 9 bases lay in between. From germline, CDR1 is SEHNR and CDR2 FQNEAQ (reference sequence). CDR3 length equals 15 residues. CDR3 bases: TGTGCCAGCAGCTTAGGACACAGTCCTAATGAAAAACTGTTTTTT. Translating it yields CASSLGHSPNEKLFF.